This entry lists 9 T cell receptor beta chains sequenced from one sample in a study of T cell repertoires in cytomegalovirus infection (dated by TCRdb to the late 2010s). The sample was run on an Illumina HiSeq 1500. TCRdb reran the public reads through fastp at Q25 and MiXCR, keeping productive beta chains. Rows are combined by CDR3 protein, so each entry shows the most common genes and DNA. The sample contains 700,000 to 850,000 distinct CDR3 sequences, less than 35% of them found a single time. The leading ten clones occupy around 12% of the sample. What this sample's treatment or condition label stands for: in vitro stimulation with specific CMV peptide epitopes to enrich CMV-specific T cells. These TCRs' antigens remain unknown. Sequencing was performed on cultured CD8+ T cells from PBMCs, taken from culture after CMV antigen stimulation. The receptors stem from a human donor in good health (CMV status not recorded). Some clones in this sample may be carry-over from other donors' samples.

V gene TRBV6-2 or TRBV6-3 combines with J gene TRBJ1-1; D uncertain. Germline-derived CDR1 and CDR2 are MNHEY and SVGEGT. The CDR3 consists of 15 residues. V was pared by 3 bases and J by 1 base, with 12 bases between. The CDR3 reads CASSYDQIANTEAFF. The CDR3 coding sequence is TGTGCCAGCAGTTATGATCAGATTGCGAACACTGAAGCTTTCTTT.

This clonotype came up a few times. The CDR3: CASSYTGEFTGELFF. The CDR3 coding sequence is TGTGCCAGCAGTTACACAGGGGAGTTCACCGGGGAGCTGTTTTTT. The V gene is TRBV6-2 or TRBV6-3, the J gene TRBJ2-2, with 7 bases matching TRBD1. The junction had 4 bases not matched to a gene; V was cut back by 2 bases and J by 4 bases. The germline CDR1 and CDR2 sequences are MNHEY and SVGEGT. The CDR3 length is 15 residues.

J is TRBJ1-2 and V is TRBV4-1; D is possibly TRBD1 (6 bases). CDR1 and CDR2 (germline): MGHRA, YSYEKL. CDR3 size: 17 residues. V lost 4 bases and J 6 bases, leaving 24 bases between the germline ends. The CDR3 nucleotides are TGCGCCAGCAGCCTCGAGCGGGGGGCCCCCCTGGTGAATGGCTACACCTTC. Translated, it gives CASSLERGAPLVNGYTF.

The table lists this clonotype with a few counts. The chain employs TRBV6-1 and TRBJ2-5; D is undetermined. V lost 5 bases to trimming and J lost 2 bases, with 15 bases between them. CDR3 length: 15 amino acids. Germline V lookup: CDR1 MNHNS, CDR2 SASEGT. The CDR3 DNA sequence: TGTGCCAGCAGTTTGATGGGTCAGACTCAAGAGACCCAGTACTTC. It encodes CASSLMGQTQETQYF.

The rearrangement uses TRBV19 and TRBJ2-1; D could derive from TRBD1 or TRBD2 (6 bases each). V was cut by 3 bases and J by 4 bases, with 10 bases left in between. Germline CDR1 is LNHDA and CDR2 is SQIVND (reference sequence). The CDR3 totals 14 residues. The CDR3 reads CASSIGGGYNEQFF. CDR3 in DNA: TGTGCCAGTAGTATCGGAGGGGGATACAATGAGCAGTTCTTC.

V gene TRBV6-4 combines with J gene TRBJ2-3; perhaps TRBD1 as D (6 bases). The CDR3 totals 15 residues. Trimming shortened V by 2 bases and J by 2 bases, and 11 bases separated the two germline ends. Germline V lookup: CDR1 MRHNA, CDR2 SNTAGT. The CDR3 loop reads CASSDDRDTTDTQYF. The CDR3 DNA follows: TGTGCCAGCAGTGACGACCGGGACACCACAGATACGCAGTATTTT.

This clonotype was observed many times. The V call is TRBV7-2, the J call TRBJ1-6; D possibly corresponds to TRBD1 (6 bases). Between the trimmed V and J ends, which lost 4 bases and 7 bases, there was a span of 17 bases. Germline CDR1 and CDR2: SGHTA and FQGNSA. The CDR3 covers 16 residues. CDR3 bases: TGTGCCAGCAGCTCGGAAGGGGGGGGAACCAATTCACCCCTCCACTTT. It yields the protein CASSSEGGGTNSPLHF.

This clonotype was picked up a small number of times. The J gene is TRBJ1-1, the V gene TRBV10-3; TRBD1 matches at 8 bases. Germline CDR1 ENHRY, CDR2 SYGVKD. The CDR3 consists of 11 residues. Losses at the gene ends were 6 bases for V and 7 bases for J; bases not matched to a gene: 1. The CDR3 coding sequence is TGTGCCATCAGCGGGACAGGTGAAGCTTTCTTT. Amino acid sequence: CAISGTGEAFF.

This clonotype has ten or more counts. The chain recombines TRBV27 with TRBJ2-7; 10 bases are a match to TRBD2. The ends lost 6 bases at V and 4 bases at J; junction bases unmatched: 6. The CDR3 sequence is 14 residues long. Germline V gene lookup returns CDR1 MNHEY and CDR2 SMNVEV (reference sequence). CDR3 sequence reads: CASSPGLASYEQYF. CDR3 sequence (DNA): TGTGCCAGCAGCCCGGGACTAGCGTCGTACGAGCAGTACTTC.